Presented here are 18 T cell receptor beta chains from one specimen sequenced in a study of CD8+CD57+ T cells in acquired aplastic anemia. Patients included in sequencing had previously demonstrated CD8+CD57+ cell expansion by flow cytometry. Profiles of TCR beta VDJ and CDR3 were generated from a genomic DNA template. TCRdb re-analysed the reads in MiXCR, keeping a single row per CDR3 protein. The sample shows more than 250,000 distinct CDR3 sequences, 82% of them seen only once. The sequenced sample was sorted CD4+, CD8+, or CD8+CD57+ T cells (not recorded which) from PBMCs. These receptors were obtained from a human donor with aplastic anemia.

On this clonotype: A read error may produce the germline difference seen at one junction end. The gene calls are TRBV29-1 and TRBJ2-1; 9 bases match TRBD1. The CDR3 has 13 residues. The germline V gene has CDR1 SQVTM and CDR2 ANQGSEA. DNA of the CDR3: TGCAGCGTGTCCGGGACAGGGTACACTGAGCAGTTCTTC. Its protein product is CSVSGTGYTEQFF.

The chain couples TRBV9 to TRBJ2-3; D ambiguous. Trimming took 4 bases from V and 15 from J, leaving 24 bases between them. This CDR3 has 14 residues. CDR1 and CDR2 (germline): SGDLS, YYNGEE. This CDR3 reads CASSFTQRDEQFYF. The CDR3 DNA sequence: TGTGCCAGCAGCTTCACCCAGCGAGATGAGCAGTTCTATTTT.

Turning to this clonotype: The conserved final phenylalanine or tryptophan is absent from the CDR3, which likely points to a read error. The limits of the CDR3 on the DNA are not certain, so only TCRdb's listed CDR3 is given. This chain joins TRBV7-9 and TRBJ2-3; the table's D call of TRBD2 was not tested on the DNA. The length of the CDR3 is 13 amino acids, counting both ends. The germline V gene encodes CDR1 SEHNR and CDR2 FQNEAQ (reference sequence). The CDR3 protein is CASSIASGANNEQ.

This chain links TRBV7-9 with TRBJ1-5; weak D call: TRBD1 (5 bases). Trimming took off 5 bases at V and 15 bases at J, with 20 bases between the two ends. Germline lookup yields CDR1 SEHNR and CDR2 FQNEAQ (reference sequence). The CDR3 contains 13 residues. CDR3 region: CASSLTGAQRRHF. The CDR3 DNA reads TGTGCCAGCAGCCTTACTGGGGCTCAGCGCAGGCATTTT.

This rearrangement joins TRBV7-8 to TRBJ2-7, with D tentatively TRBD2 (6 bases). Trimming left V 5 bases short and J 9 bases short, with 20 bases between. Germline CDR1 is SGHVS and CDR2 is FQNEAQ. The CDR3 length is 14 residues. CDR3: CASSVGGGLYTQYF. The CDR3 DNA is TGTGCCAGCAGCGTTGGGGGAGGTCTCTATACGCAGTACTTC.

This clonotype was detected once. The gene calls are TRBV15 and TRBJ2-7; D gene unclear. Germline V gives CDR1 LNHNV, CDR2 YYDKDF (reference sequence). This CDR3 region has 14 residues. The V end lost 5 bases, the J end lost 4 bases, and 15 bases lay between the germline ends. The CDR3 DNA reads as TGTGCCACCAGCGGCCGCGGCGTACCATACGAGCAGTACTTC. Translation: CATSGRGVPYEQYF.

A note on this clonotype: An end of the junction differs from the germline gene, which may be a read error. The chain has TRBV7-9 and TRBJ2-5, with D unresolved. The CDR3 spans 14 residues. CDR1 and CDR2 from the germline V gene are SEHNR and FQNEAQ (reference sequence). The CDR3 region has the DNA TGTGCCAGCAGCCCCCACGTCACAGATACGCAGTATTTTTTC. It specifies CASSPHVTDTQYFF.

Note on this clonotype: A much larger clone lies a single base off, so this may be a read error. The chain recombines TRBV4-3 with TRBJ2-4; the match to TRBD2 covers 7 bases. The CDR3 spans 15 residues. The germline gives CDR1 LGHNA, CDR2 YSLEER. Unmatched junction bases numbered 8, after V lost 0 bases and J lost 9 bases. CDR3 sequence: CASSQDGTTGIIQYF. In DNA form, the CDR3 reads TGCGCCAGCAGCCAAGATGGGACTACGGGAATCATTCAGTACTTC.

This chain joins TRBV19 and TRBJ2-5; 8 bases line up with TRBD2. The germline V gene has CDR1 LNHDA and CDR2 SQIVND (reference sequence). The CDR3 covers 15 residues. The V and J ends lost 6 bases and 1 base, in that order; junction bases with no gene match: 7. CDR3 region: CASSPGSGAQETQYF. The CDR3 region has the DNA TGTGCCAGTAGCCCGGGTAGCGGGGCCCAAGAGACCCAGTACTTC.

CDR3 in amino acids: CASSLAGGNGTEYQFF. CDR3 nucleotides: TGTGCCAGCAGCTTAGCGGGCGGAAACGGTACGGAGTATCAGTTCTTC. The rearrangement links TRBV7-9 to TRBJ2-1; D unclear. The CDR3 is made up of 16 amino acids. The ends were cut back, 0 bases at V and 13 bases at J, with 22 bases in the middle. Germline V lookup: CDR1 SEHNR, CDR2 FQNEAQ (reference sequence). Together with reference TRBV7-9 and TRBJ2-1, the CDR3 gives the full variable domain: DTGVSQNPRHKITKRGQNVTFRCDPISEHNRLYWYRQTLGQGPEFLTYFQNEAQLEKSRLLSDRFSAERPKGSFSTLEIQRTEQGDSAMYLCASSLAGGNGTEYQFFGPGTRLTVL.

The V and J genes are TRBV24-1 and TRBJ2-3, with 10 bases matching TRBD1. The ends lost 9 bases at V and 8 bases at J; junction bases unmatched: 7. The CDR3 is 13 residues long. From germline, CDR1 is KGHDR and CDR2 SFDVKD. CDR3 sequence (DNA): TGTGCCACCGGGGACAGGGGCACCAGTACGCAGTATTTT. It specifies CATGDRGTSTQYF.

The V gene is TRBV7-2, the J gene TRBJ1-2; D may be TRBD1 (6 bases). The CDR3 extends over 16 amino acids. Per the germline V gene, CDR1 is SGHTA and CDR2 is FQGNSA. Trimming stripped 3 bases from V and 6 bases from J, with 20 bases between. The DNA of the CDR3 is TGTGCCAGCAGCTTGGAGACCGAGCGGGGGCAACATGGCTACACCTTC. It specifies CASSLETERGQHGYTF.

Of note for this clonotype: One junction end disagrees with the germline gene, perhaps due to a read error. The rearrangement joins TRBV15 to TRBJ1-1; D gene unclear. CDR3 size: 15 residues. Germline values: CDR1 LNHNV, CDR2 YYDKDF (reference sequence). CDR3 residues: CASSIDVSLGNEQYF. Written as DNA, the CDR3 is TGTGCCAGCAGCATAGATGTCAGCCTGGGCAACGAGCAGTACTTT.

For this clonotype: At one boundary the junction diverges from the germline segment, which might be a read error. V usage is TRBV19 and J usage is TRBJ2-3; D possibly corresponds to TRBD2 (6 bases). Germline values: CDR1 LNHDA, CDR2 SQIVND (reference sequence). The CDR3 totals 14 residues. DNA for the CDR3: TGTGCCAGTAGCATAGCGGAAGGTCCCGATACGGAGTATTTT. Translated: CASSIAEGPDTEYF.

A remark on this clonotype: A junction end diverges from the germline sequence, so it may reflect a read error. CDR3 in amino acids: CASSLALGAGSPF. The CDR3 DNA is TGTGCCAGCAGCTTAGCGCTAGGAGCCGGCTCCCCCTTC. This chain joins TRBV7-8 and TRBJ1-2, with D hard to call. Per germline, CDR1 SGHVS and CDR2 FQNEAQ. The CDR3 has 13 amino acids.

This clonotype was detected once. The CDR3 ends on some other residue instead of the conserved phenylalanine or tryptophan, so this is likely a read error. No DNA is shown, since the ends of the CDR3 on it are uncertain; the CDR3 is the one TCRdb lists. The CDR3 loop reads CASSLEPSGLCV. This chain links TRBV7-3 with TRBJ2-2; no DNA check was done on the table's D call, TRBD2. Both ends counted, the CDR3 spans 12 residues. CDR1 SGHTA and CDR2 FQGTGA come from the germline V gene.

This clonotype was found many times. The chain couples TRBV7-4 to TRBJ2-1; 13 bases are a match to TRBD2. The junction had 13 bases not matched to a gene; V was cut back by 5 bases and J by 3 bases. Per the germline V gene, CDR1 is SGHVT and CDR2 is SQSDAQ. The CDR3 extends over 19 amino acids. The CDR3, as DNA: TGTGCCAGCAGCCCGGTGGGGACTAGCGGGATCCATGACTACAATGAGCAGTTCTTC. It encodes CASSPVGTSGIHDYNEQFF. The full variable domain, rest sourced from reference TRBV7-4 and TRBJ2-1, is GAGVSQSPRYKVAKRGRDVALRCDSISGHVTLYWYRQTLGQGSEVLTYSQSDAQRDKSGRPSGRFSAERPERSVSTLKIQRTEQGDSAVYLCASSPVGTSGIHDYNEQFFGPGTRLTVL.

The gene calls are TRBV2 and TRBJ1-4, with D possibly being TRBD1 (5 bases). This CDR3 spans 17 amino acids. From germline, CDR1 is SNHLY and CDR2 FYNNEI. Trimming shortened V by 3 bases and J by 16 bases, and 30 bases separated the two germline ends. Here the CDR3 DNA reads TGTGCCAGCAGTGAGCCCGGGACGGTGGAGAATAATGAAAGACCGTTTTTT. It translates to CASSEPGTVENNERPFF.